This T cell receptor beta chain is from a study of T-cell reconstitution after alpha-beta-depleted transplantation in children. Study-wide results and limits: After one year, T-cell counts and TCRbeta diversity mostly came from new T cells. After transplant, high TCRbeta diversity at day 60 in some patients arose from surviving recipient T cells and thymic progenitors. The origin of alpha-beta T cells about two months after transplant was reportedly several hundred expanded graft clones.

Unique molecular identifiers featured in how the TCRbeta library was prepared. TCRdb independently ran MiXCR on the PCR reads; one entry per CDR3 protein. The sample includes 400,000 to 450,000 distinct CDR3 sequences, about 40% of them seen just once. This clonotype was seen ten or more times. Antigen unknown. This CDR3 is built from 14 residues. V dropped 7 bases and J dropped 2 bases, with 13 bases sitting between them. This chain connects TRBV12-3 or TRBV12-4 to TRBJ2-3; possible D gene TRBD1, 5 bases. The source of this sequence is a girl aged 2 to 9 with aplastic anemia, due to receive a stem cell transplant. The specimen comprised PBMCs, sampled before TCRalphabeta/CD19-depleted stem cell transplant. CDR3 nucleotides: TGTGCCAGCAAAGGTCGACAGAACACAGATACGCAGTATTTT. This gives the protein CASKGRQNTDTQYF.